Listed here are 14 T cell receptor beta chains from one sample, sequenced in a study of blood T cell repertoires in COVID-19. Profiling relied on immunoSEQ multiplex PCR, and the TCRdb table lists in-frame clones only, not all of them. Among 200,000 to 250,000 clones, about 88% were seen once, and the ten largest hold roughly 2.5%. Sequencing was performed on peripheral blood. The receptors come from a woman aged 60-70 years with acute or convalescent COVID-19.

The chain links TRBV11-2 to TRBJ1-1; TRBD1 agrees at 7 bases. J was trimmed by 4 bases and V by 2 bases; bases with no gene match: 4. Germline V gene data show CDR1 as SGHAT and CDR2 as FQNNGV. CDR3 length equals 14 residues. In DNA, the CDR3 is TGTGCCAGCAGCTTATTCCCAGGGGGCACTGAAGCTTTCTTT. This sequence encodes CASSLFPGGTEAFF.

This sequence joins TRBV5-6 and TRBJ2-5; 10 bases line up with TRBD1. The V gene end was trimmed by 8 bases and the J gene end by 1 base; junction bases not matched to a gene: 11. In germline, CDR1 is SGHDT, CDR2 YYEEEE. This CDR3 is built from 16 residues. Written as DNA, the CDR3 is TGTGCCAGTCGAGAGACAGGGGGCGCCTCCCAAGAGACCCAGTACTTC. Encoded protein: CASRETGGASQETQYF.

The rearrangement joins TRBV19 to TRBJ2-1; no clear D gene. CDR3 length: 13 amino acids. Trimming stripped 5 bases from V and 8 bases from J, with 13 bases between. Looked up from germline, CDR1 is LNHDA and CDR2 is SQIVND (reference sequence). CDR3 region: CASSLRGVDEQFF. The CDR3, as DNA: TGTGCCAGTAGTCTCCGTGGAGTGGATGAGCAGTTCTTC.

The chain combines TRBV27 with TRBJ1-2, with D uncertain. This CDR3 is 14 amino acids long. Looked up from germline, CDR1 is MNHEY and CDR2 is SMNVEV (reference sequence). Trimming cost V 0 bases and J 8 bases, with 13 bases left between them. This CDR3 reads CASSLSGGSRGYTF. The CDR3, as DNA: TGTGCCAGCAGTTTATCAGGAGGGAGTAGGGGCTACACCTTC.

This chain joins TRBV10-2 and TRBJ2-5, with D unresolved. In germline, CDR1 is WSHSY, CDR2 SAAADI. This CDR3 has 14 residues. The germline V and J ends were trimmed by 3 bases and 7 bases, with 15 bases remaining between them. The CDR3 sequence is CASSDRLIERTQYF. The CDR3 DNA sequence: TGCGCCAGCAGTGATCGGTTGATAGAACGGACCCAGTACTTC.

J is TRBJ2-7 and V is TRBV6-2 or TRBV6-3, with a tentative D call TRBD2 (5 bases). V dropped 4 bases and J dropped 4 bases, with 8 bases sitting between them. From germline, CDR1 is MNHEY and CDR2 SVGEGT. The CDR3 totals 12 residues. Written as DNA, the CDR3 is TGTGCCAGCAGTTCGGACTTATACGAGCAGTACTTC. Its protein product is CASSSDLYEQYF.

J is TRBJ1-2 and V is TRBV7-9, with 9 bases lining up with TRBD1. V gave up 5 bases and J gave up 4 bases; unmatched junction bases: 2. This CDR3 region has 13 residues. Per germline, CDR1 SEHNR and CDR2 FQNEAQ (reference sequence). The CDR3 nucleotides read TGTGCCAGCAGCCTGACAGGGGGCTATGGCTACACCTTC. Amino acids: CASSLTGGYGYTF.

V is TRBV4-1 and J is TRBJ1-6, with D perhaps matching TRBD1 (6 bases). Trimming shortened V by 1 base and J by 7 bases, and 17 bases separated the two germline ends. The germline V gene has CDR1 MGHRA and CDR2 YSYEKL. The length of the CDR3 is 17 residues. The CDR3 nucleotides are TGCGCCAGCAGCCAAGCTCAATGGGGGCAGGGGAATTCACCCCTCCACTTT. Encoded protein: CASSQAQWGQGNSPLHF.

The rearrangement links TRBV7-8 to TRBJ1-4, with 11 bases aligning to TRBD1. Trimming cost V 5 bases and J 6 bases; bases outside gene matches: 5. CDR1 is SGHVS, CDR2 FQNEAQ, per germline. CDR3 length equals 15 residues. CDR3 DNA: TGTGCCAGCAGCCCTTGGGACAGGGGGGATGAAAAACTGTTTTTT. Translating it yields CASSPWDRGDEKLFF.

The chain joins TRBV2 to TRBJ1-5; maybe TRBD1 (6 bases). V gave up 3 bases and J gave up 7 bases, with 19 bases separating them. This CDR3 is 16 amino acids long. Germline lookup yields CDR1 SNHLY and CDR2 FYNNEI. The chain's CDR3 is CASSEPPTGIRQPQHF. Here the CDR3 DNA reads TGTGCCAGCAGTGAGCCGCCAACAGGGATACGGCAGCCCCAGCATTTT.

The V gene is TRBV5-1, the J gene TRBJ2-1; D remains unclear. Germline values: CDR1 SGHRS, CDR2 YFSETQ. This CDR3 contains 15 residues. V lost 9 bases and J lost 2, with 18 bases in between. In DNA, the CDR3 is TGCGCCACTTCATTAGCCCCCGCGACCTACAATGAGCAGTTCTTC. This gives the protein CATSLAPATYNEQFF.

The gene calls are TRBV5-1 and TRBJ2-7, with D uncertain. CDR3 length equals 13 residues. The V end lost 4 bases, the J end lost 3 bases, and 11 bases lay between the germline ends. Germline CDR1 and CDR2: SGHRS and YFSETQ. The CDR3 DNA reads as TGCGCCAGCAGCCCAGGCGTTAGCTACGAGCAGTACTTC. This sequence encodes CASSPGVSYEQYF.

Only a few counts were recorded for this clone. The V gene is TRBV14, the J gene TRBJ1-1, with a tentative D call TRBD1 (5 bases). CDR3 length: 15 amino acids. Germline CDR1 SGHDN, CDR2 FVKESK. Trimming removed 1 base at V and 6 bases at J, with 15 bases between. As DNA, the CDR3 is TGTGCCAGCAGCCAAGTCTCAGGGTGGGTACCTGAAGCTTTCTTT. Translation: CASSQVSGWVPEAFF.

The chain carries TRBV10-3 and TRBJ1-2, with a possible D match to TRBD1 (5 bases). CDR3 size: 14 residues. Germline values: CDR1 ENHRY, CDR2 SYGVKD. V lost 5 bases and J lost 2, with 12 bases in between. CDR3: CAISSQTVNYGYTF. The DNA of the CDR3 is TGTGCCATCAGTTCCCAGACAGTAAACTATGGCTACACCTTC.